The clone carrying this TCR beta chain came up many times. Its antigen is unknown. Germline-derived CDR1 and CDR2 are MNHEY and SVGEGT. The CDR3 sequence is 14 residues long. The V end was cut by 2 bases, the J end by 7 bases, with 12 bases between. Making use of molecular barcodes, quantitative 5'-RACE generated TCR beta libraries. From the 5' RACE reads, TCRdb called clonotypes with MiXCR, one entry per CDR3 protein. The table shows about 310,000 distinct CDR3 sequences, with around 21% occurring only once. The record originates from a study of CD8 T cells in ankylosing spondylitis. Points from the study as a whole: Blood of patients with ankylosing spondylitis appeared to be characterized by a TCR beta motif of eight highly homologous variants. Reports say disease-linked clones showed up significantly more in matched ankylosing spondylitis synovial fluid. Some motif variants were previously reported in reactive arthritis synovial fluid and blood.

The clonotype originates from a female donor with ankylosing spondylitis or in good health (not recorded which). This chain joins TRBV6-2 or TRBV6-3 and TRBJ1-5, with D unclear. Input material: blood, either unsorted or a sorted T cell fraction (not recorded which). Here the CDR3 reads CASSYRGGLQPQHF. The CDR3 DNA sequence: TGTGCCAGCAGTTACCGTGGCGGTTTGCAGCCCCAGCATTTT.